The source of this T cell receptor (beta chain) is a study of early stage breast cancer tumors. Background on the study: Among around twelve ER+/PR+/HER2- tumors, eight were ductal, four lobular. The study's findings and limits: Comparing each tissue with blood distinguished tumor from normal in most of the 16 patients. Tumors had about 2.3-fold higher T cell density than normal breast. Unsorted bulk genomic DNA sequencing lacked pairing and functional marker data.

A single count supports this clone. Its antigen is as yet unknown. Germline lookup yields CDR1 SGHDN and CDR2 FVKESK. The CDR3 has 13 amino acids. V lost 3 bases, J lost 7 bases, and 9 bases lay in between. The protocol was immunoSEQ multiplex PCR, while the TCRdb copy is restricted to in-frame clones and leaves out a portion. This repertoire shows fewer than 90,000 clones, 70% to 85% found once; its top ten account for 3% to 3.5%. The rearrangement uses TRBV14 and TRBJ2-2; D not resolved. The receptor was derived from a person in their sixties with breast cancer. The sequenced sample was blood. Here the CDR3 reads CASSQEWGGELFF. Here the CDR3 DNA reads TGTGCCAGCAGCCAGGAGTGGGGCGGGGAGCTGTTTTTT.